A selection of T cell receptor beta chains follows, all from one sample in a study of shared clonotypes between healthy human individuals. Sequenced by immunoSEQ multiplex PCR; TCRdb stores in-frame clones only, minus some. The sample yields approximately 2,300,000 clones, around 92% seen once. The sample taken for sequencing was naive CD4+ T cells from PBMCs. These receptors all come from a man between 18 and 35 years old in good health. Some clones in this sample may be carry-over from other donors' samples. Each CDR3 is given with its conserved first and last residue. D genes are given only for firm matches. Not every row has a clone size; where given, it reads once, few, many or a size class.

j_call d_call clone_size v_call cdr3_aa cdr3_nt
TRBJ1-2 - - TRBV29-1 CSVVTQTHYGYTF TGCAGCGTTGTCACGCAGACCCACTATGGCTACACCTTC
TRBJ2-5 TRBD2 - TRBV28 CASSLGGLVPSETQYF TGTGCCAGCAGTTTAGGGGGACTAGTTCCCTCGGAGACCCAGTACTTC
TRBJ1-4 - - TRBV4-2 CASSHLGGGEKLFF TGTGCCAGCAGCCACCTGGGCGGGGGTGAAAAACTGTTTTTT
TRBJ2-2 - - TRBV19 CATPHREGTGELFF TGTGCCACCCCCCACAGGGAGGGGACCGGGGAGCTGTTTTTT
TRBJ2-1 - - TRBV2 CASSGTAEQFF TGTGCCAGCAGTGGGACGGCTGAGCAGTTCTTC
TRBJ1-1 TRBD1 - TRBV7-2 CASSLMGASTGTEAFF TGTGCCAGCAGCTTAATGGGCGCCTCGACAGGGACTGAAGCTTTCTTT
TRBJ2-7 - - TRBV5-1 CASSFPDSRSYEQYF TGCGCCAGCAGCTTTCCGGACAGCCGCTCCTACGAGCAGTACTTC
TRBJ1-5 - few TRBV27 CASGYGVQPQHF TGTGCCAGCGGATACGGGGTTCAGCCCCAGCATTTT
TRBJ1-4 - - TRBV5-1 CASSLVGGTLEKLFF TGCGCCAGCAGCTTGGTCGGGGGGACATTGGAAAAACTGTTTTTT
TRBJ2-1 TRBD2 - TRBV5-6 CASSLGLAGGGNEQFF TGTGCCAGCAGCTTAGGTCTAGCGGGAGGGGGAAATGAGCAGTTCTTC